Listed here are 15 T cell receptor beta chains from one sample, sequenced in a study of T cells after yellow fever vaccination. TCRdb independently ran MiXCR on the 5' RACE reads; one entry per CDR3 protein. The table records some 52,000 distinct CDR3 sequences, 6.6% of them present only once. Source: CD8+ T cells not binding an NS4B(214-222) dextramer, sorted from PBMCs, taken roughly 45 days after the first yellow fever vaccination. The receptor source for this set is a man aged 18 to 30 who received the YFV17D yellow fever vaccine.

This clonotype showed up just a few times. The chain carries TRBV3-1 and TRBJ1-4; maybe TRBD1 (5 bases). Trimming shortened V by 4 bases and J by 10 bases, and 25 bases separated the two germline ends. Germline loops: CDR1 LGHDT, CDR2 YNNKEL (reference sequence). The CDR3 spans 17 residues. The CDR3 loop reads CASSPKNPGQDIGKLFF. CDR3 sequence (DNA): TGTGCCAGCAGCCCCAAGAACCCGGGGCAGGACATCGGAAAACTGTTTTTT.

This clonotype showed up just a few times. The chain joins TRBV5-5 to TRBJ2-7; D is tentatively TRBD1 or TRBD2 (6 bases each). This CDR3 has 15 residues. Germline V gene sequence: CDR1 SGHKS, CDR2 YYEKEE (reference sequence). V lost 1 base to trimming and J lost 6 bases, with 17 bases between them. CDR3 protein: CASSLSGRGGTEQYV. DNA for the CDR3: TGTGCCAGCAGCTTGTCCGGCAGGGGAGGTACCGAGCAGTACGTC.

This clonotype was seen repeatedly, ten times or more. The rearrangement joins TRBV24-1 to TRBJ2-2; the match to TRBD2 covers 8 bases. The germline CDR1 and CDR2 sequences are KGHDR and SFDVKD. This CDR3 region has 14 residues. Trimming took 7 bases from V and 5 from J; bases not matched to a gene: 5. DNA of the CDR3: TGTGCCACCAGCCCCACTAGCGGAACCGGGGAGCTGTTTTTT. This translates into CATSPTSGTGELFF.

This clonotype has a handful of counts. The chain has TRBV5-1 and TRBJ2-5; weak D call: TRBD2 (6 bases). V was cut by 4 bases and J by 3 bases, with 10 bases left in between. The CDR3 sequence is 13 residues long. Germline loops: CDR1 SGHRS, CDR2 YFSETQ. CDR3 residues: CASSLIAEETQYF. CDR3 nucleotides: TGCGCCAGCAGCCTGATAGCGGAAGAGACCCAGTACTTC.

This clonotype was picked up a small number of times. V and J are TRBV21-1 and TRBJ1-1; the table's D call TRBD1 went unverified against the DNA. TRBV21-1 is designated a pseudogene. The CDR3 is 19 residues long. This CDR3 is CASSVTRQGREDMNTEAFF. In DNA form, the CDR3 reads TGTGCCAGCAGCGTTACAAGACAGGGTCGAGAGGATATGAACACTGAAGCTTTCTTT.

This clonotype appeared a few times. DNA for the CDR3: TGCAGCGTTGTCCCAACTCCGAGGACTGAAGCTTTCTTT. It translates to CSVVPTPRTEAFF. The chain couples TRBV29-1 to TRBJ1-1; D gene ambiguous. The CDR3 has 13 residues. V lost 4 bases and J 5 bases, leaving 14 bases between the germline ends. The V gene's germline CDR1 is SQVTM and CDR2 ANQGSEA. Full variable domain (rest looked up from reference TRBV29-1 and TRBJ1-1): SAVISQKPSRDICQRGTSLTIQCQVDSQVTMMFWYRQQPGQSLTLIATANQGSEATYESGFVIDKFPISRPNLTFSTLTVSNMSPEDSSIYLCSVVPTPRTEAFFGQGTRLTVV.

The sample holds many counts of this clonotype. The rearrangement links TRBV4-1 to TRBJ2-7; D remains unclear. The CDR3 is 13 amino acids. V was trimmed by 0 bases and J by 3 bases, leaving 6 bases between them. Germline-derived CDR1 and CDR2 are MGHRA and YSYEKL. CDR3 sequence reads: CASSQDELYEQYF. CDR3 bases: TGCGCCAGCAGCCAAGACGAACTCTACGAGCAGTACTTC.

V and J are TRBV9 and TRBJ2-1, with D maybe TRBD2 (6 bases). Germline V gene sequence: CDR1 SGDLS, CDR2 YYNGEE. The CDR3 covers 17 residues. The ends were cut back, 0 bases at V and 7 bases at J, with 20 bases in the middle. CDR3 protein: CASSVARERVFANEQFF. CDR3 in DNA: TGTGCCAGCAGCGTAGCTCGGGAGCGCGTTTTCGCGAATGAGCAGTTCTTC.

The rearrangement links TRBV4-2 to TRBJ2-2, with 9 bases lining up with TRBD1. Germline V gene lookup returns CDR1 LGHNA and CDR2 YNFKEQ. This CDR3 has 17 residues. The junction had 6 bases not matched to a gene; V was cut back by 3 bases and J by 1 base. CDR3 in amino acids: CASSQDTGGMNTGELFF. CDR3 coding DNA: TGTGCCAGCAGCCAGGATACAGGGGGCATGAACACCGGGGAGCTGTTTTTT.

The chain is built from TRBV20-1 and TRBJ2-3, with D possibly being TRBD2 (9 bases). V lost 0 bases and J lost 5, with 24 bases in between. CDR1 and CDR2 from the germline V gene are DFQATT and SNEGSKA (reference sequence). The CDR3 totals 18 residues. The DNA of the CDR3 is TGCAGTGCTAGAGACCAGGGGGCGGGGGGGCCATCTGTAGATACGCAGTATTTT. It yields the protein CSARDQGAGGPSVDTQYF.

This clonotype occurred many times. The V gene is TRBV11-2, the J gene TRBJ2-3, with 7 bases aligning to TRBD1. The CDR3 spans 17 residues. Germline loops: CDR1 SGHAT, CDR2 FQNNGV. Trimming at V came to 7 bases and at J to 2 bases, leaving 15 bases not matched to a gene. Written as DNA, the CDR3 is TGTGCCAGCATCCCGAATATCGGGACAGAAAACACAGATACGCAGTATTTT. It specifies CASIPNIGTENTDTQYF.

This chain links TRBV6-2 or TRBV6-3 with TRBJ2-1; weak D call: TRBD2 (6 bases). Germline assignment: CDR1 MNHEY and CDR2 SVGEGT. CDR3 length: 15 amino acids. V lost 2 bases, J lost 7 bases, and 15 bases lay in between. CDR3 loop: CASSYGPIGGNEQFF. CDR3 DNA: TGTGCCAGCAGTTACGGCCCCATTGGGGGGAATGAGCAGTTCTTC.

The CDR3, as DNA: TGTGCCAGCAGCGGGGGGGGGGTGGAGCCGAACACTGAAGCTTTCTTT. Amino acids: CASSGGGVEPNTEAFF. The rearrangement uses TRBV7-9 and TRBJ1-1; D may be TRBD1 (5 bases). From germline, CDR1 is SEHNR and CDR2 FQNEAQ (reference sequence). Trimming pared 5 bases from V and 1 base from J, leaving 17 bases between. This CDR3 has 16 amino acids. The entire variable domain, with the rest obtained from reference TRBV7-9 and TRBJ1-1, is as follows: DTGVSQNPRHKITKRGQNVTFRCDPISEHNRLYWYRQTLGQGPEFLTYFQNEAQLEKSRLLSDRFSAERPKGSFSTLEIQRTEQGDSAMYLCASSGGGVEPNTEAFFGQGTRLTVV.

This chain uses TRBV29-1 with TRBJ1-2; D not certain. The CDR3 runs to 13 residues. V was pared by 5 bases and J by 0 bases, with 10 bases between. Germline loops: CDR1 SQVTM, CDR2 ANQGSEA. DNA of the CDR3: TGCAGCGTTATCGGGGAAGCTAACTATGGCTACACCTTC. This translates into CSVIGEANYGYTF.

The table lists this clonotype with a few counts. This chain's CDR3 is CASSLVTANTEAFF. CDR3 sequence (DNA): TGTGCCAGCAGCTTAGTTACAGCGAACACTGAAGCTTTCTTT. V and J are TRBV7-9 and TRBJ1-1; unclear D gene. Germline V gene data show CDR1 as SEHNR and CDR2 as FQNEAQ (reference sequence). The CDR3 contains 14 residues. Trimming removed 1 base at V and 1 base at J, with 7 bases between.